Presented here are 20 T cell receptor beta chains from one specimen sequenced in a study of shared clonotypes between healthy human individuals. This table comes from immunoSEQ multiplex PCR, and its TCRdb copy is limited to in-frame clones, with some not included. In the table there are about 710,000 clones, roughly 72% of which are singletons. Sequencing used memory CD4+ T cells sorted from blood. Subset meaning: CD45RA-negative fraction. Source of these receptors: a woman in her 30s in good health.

This CDR3 is CASSGLNYQPQHF. CDR3 nucleotides: TGTGCCAGCAGTGGGCTCAATTATCAGCCCCAGCATTTT. This chain joins TRBV2 and TRBJ1-5; D is unclear. The germline V and J ends were trimmed by 4 bases and 5 bases, with 9 bases remaining between them. The CDR3 sequence is 13 residues long. CDR1 SNHLY and CDR2 FYNNEI come from the germline V gene. The full variable domain, completed using reference TRBV2 and TRBJ1-5, is EPEVTQTPSHQVTQMGQEVILRCVPISNHLYFYWYRQILGQKVEFLVSFYNNEISEKSEIFDDQFSVERPDGSNFTLKIRSTKLEDSAMYFCASSGLNYQPQHFGDGTRLSIL.

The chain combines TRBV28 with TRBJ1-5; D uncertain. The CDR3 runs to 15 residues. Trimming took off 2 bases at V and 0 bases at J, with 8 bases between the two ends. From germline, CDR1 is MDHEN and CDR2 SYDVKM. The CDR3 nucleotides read TGTGCCAGCAGTTTAGGCCCTTATAGCAATCAGCCCCAGCATTTT. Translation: CASSLGPYSNQPQHF.

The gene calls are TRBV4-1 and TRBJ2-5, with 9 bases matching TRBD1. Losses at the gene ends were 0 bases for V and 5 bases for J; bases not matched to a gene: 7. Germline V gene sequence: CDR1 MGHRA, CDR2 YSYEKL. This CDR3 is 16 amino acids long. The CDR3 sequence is CASSQEGTGSVETQYF. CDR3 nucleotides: TGCGCCAGCAGCCAAGAGGGGACAGGGAGCGTTGAGACCCAGTACTTC.

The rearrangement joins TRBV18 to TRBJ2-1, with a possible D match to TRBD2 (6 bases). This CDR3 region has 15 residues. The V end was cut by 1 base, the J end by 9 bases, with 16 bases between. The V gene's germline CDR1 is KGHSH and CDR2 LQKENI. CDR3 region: CASSPLSGTQREQFF. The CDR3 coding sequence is TGTGCCAGCTCACCACTTAGCGGAACCCAGCGTGAGCAGTTCTTC.

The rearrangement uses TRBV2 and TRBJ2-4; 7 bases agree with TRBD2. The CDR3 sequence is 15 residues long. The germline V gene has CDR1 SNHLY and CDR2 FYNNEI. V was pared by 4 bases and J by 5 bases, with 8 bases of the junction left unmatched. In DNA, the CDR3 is TGTGCCAGCAGTGTGGGGGGGAGGGAGGAAAACATTCAGTACTTC. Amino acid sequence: CASSVGGREENIQYF.

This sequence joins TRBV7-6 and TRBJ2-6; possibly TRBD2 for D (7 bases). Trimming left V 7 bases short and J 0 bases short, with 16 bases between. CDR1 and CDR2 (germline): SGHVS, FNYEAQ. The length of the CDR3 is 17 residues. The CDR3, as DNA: TGTGCCAGCACCCCGGGGGGCTCGGGCTCTGGGGCCAACGTCCTGACTTTC. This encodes CASTPGGSGSGANVLTF.

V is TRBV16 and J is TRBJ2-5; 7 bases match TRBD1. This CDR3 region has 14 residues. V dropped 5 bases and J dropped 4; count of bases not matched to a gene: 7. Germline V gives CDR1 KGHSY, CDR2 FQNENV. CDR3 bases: TGTGCCAGCAGCGTACAGGGGAAGGGAGAGACCCAGTACTTC. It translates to CASSVQGKGETQYF.

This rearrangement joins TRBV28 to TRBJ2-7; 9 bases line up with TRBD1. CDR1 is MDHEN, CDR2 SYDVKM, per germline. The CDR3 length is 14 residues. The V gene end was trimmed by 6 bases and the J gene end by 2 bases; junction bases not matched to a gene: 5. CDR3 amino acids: CASRGTGRTYEQYF. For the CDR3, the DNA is TGTGCCAGCAGGGGGACAGGGAGAACCTACGAGCAGTACTTC.

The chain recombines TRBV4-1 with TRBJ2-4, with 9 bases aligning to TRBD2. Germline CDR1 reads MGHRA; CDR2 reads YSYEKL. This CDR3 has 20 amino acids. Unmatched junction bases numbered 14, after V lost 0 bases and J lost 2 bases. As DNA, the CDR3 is TGCGCCAGCAGCCAAGAGAGTTATGGACTAGCGATTGGGTCCAAAAACATTCAGTACTTC. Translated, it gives CASSQESYGLAIGSKNIQYF.

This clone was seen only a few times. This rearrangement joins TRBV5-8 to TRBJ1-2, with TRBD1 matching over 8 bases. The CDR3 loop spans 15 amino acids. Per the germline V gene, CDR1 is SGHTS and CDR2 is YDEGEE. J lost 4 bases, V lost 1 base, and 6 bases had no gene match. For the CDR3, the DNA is TGTGCCAGCAGCTTGCCAGGGGGCAGAAGCTATGGCTACACCTTC. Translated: CASSLPGGRSYGYTF.

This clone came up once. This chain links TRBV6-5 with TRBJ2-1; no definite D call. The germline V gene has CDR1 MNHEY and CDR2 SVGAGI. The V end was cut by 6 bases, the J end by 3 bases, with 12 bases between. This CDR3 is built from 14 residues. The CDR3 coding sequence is TGTGCCAGCAGCCCACACTGGGACTACAATGAGCAGTTCTTC. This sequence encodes CASSPHWDYNEQFF.

The CDR3 reads CASSLRPADEQYF. The CDR3 DNA is TGTGCCAGCAGCTTGAGGCCCGCTGACGAGCAGTACTTC. The V and J genes are TRBV11-2 and TRBJ2-7; D not certain. The V gene lost 3 bases and the J gene lost 5 bases, with 11 bases spanning the gap. The length of the CDR3 is 13 residues. Germline V CDR1 and CDR2: SGHAT, FQNNGV. The full variable domain, in which reference TRBV11-2 and TRBJ2-7 provide the parts outside the CDR3, is EAGVAQSPRYKIIEKRQSVAFWCNPISGHATLYWYQQILGQGPKLLIQFQNNGVVDDSQLPKDRFSAERLKGVDSTLKIQPAKLEDSAVYLCASSLRPADEQYFGPGTRLTVT.

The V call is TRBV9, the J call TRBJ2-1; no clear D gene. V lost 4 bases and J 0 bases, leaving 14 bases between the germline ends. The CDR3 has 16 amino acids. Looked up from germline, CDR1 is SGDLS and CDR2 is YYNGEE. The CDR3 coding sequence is TGTGCCAGCAGCAGGACCTCCCTTGGCTCCTACAATGAGCAGTTCTTC. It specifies CASSRTSLGSYNEQFF.

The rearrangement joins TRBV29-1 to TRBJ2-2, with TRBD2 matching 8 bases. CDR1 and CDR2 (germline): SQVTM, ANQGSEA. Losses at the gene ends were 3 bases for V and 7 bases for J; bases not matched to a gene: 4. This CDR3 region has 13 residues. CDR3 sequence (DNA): TGCAGCGTTGACGCAGCGGGGGTCGGGGAGCTGTTTTTT. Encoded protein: CSVDAAGVGELFF.

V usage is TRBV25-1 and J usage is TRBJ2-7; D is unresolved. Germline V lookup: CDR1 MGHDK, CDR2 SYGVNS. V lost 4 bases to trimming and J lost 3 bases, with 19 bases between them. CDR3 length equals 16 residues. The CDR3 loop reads CASSGGLVAEYYEQYF. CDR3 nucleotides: TGTGCCAGCAGTGGGGGTTTGGTGGCGGAATACTACGAGCAGTACTTC.

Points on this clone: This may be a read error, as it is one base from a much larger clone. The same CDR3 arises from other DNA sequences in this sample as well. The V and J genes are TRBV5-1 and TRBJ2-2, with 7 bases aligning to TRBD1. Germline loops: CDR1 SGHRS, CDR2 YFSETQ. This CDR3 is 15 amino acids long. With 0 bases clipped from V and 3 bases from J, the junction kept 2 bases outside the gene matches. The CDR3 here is CASSLGDRDTGELFF. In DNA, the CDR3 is TGCGCCAGCAGCTTGGGGGACAGAGACACCGGGGAGCTGTTTTTT.

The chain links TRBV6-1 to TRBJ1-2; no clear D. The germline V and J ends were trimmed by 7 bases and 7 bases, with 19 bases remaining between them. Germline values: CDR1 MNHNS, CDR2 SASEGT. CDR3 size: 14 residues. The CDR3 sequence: CASTEVGRHPGYTF. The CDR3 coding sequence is TGTGCCAGCACCGAAGTCGGAAGGCATCCTGGCTACACCTTC.

The CDR3 bases are TGCAGCGTTGTGATCCGGGACAGGGGGTCGGGCACTGAAGCTTTCTTT. Translated: CSVVIRDRGSGTEAFF. J is TRBJ1-1 and V is TRBV29-1; 11 bases align to TRBD1. Per the germline V gene, CDR1 is SQVTM and CDR2 is ANQGSEA. The CDR3 spans 16 residues. V gave up 4 bases and J gave up 4 bases; unmatched junction bases: 11.

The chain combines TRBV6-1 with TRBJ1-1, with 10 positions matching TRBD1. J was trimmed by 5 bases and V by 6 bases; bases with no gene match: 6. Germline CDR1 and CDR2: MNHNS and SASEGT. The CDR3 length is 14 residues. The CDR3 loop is CASSAGTGATEAFF. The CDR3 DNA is TGTGCCAGCAGCGCCGGGACAGGGGCTACTGAAGCTTTCTTT.

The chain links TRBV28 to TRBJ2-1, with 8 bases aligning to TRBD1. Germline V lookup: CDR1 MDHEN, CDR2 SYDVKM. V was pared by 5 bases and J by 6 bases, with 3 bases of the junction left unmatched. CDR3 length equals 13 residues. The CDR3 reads CASSPGQGNEQFF. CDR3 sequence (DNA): TGTGCCAGCAGTCCCGGACAGGGCAATGAGCAGTTCTTC.